This T cell receptor (beta chain) stems from a study of Graves' ophthalmopathy and Graves' hyperthyroidism. Amplified TCR beta CDR3 regions were obtained using RNA transcripts as template. HTBI primers served in a first-round RT-PCR, which a second-round multiplex PCR followed. Each CDR3 protein is one row after TCRdb ran MiXCR on the multiplex PCR reads. The data hold approximately 700,000 distinct CDR3 sequences, with roughly 40% observed a single time. This clonotype was seen only a few times. Trimming removed 6 bases from V and 4 bases from J, with 18 bases in between. CDR1 and CDR2 from the germline V gene are SEHNR and FQNEAQ (reference sequence). There are 15 residues in the CDR3.

The V and J genes are TRBV7-9 and TRBJ1-2, with TRBD1 as a possible D gene (5 bases). Source material: peripheral blood. The receptor was derived from an adult man with Graves' ophthalmopathy. The CDR3 nucleotides are TGTGCCAGCAGAGCAAGGGCATTCGGGGCCTATGGCTACACCTTC. This codes for CASRARAFGAYGYTF. The whole variable domain, remainder taken from reference TRBV7-9 and TRBJ1-2, is DTGVSQNPRHKITKRGQNVTFRCDPISEHNRLYWYRQTLGQGPEFLTYFQNEAQLEKSRLLSDRFSAERPKGSFSTLEIQRTEQGDSAMYLCASRARAFGAYGYTFGSGTRLTVV.